This T cell receptor (beta chain) comes out of a study of shared clonotypes between healthy human individuals. TCRdb keeps only in-frame clones here, not all; method: immunoSEQ multiplex PCR. The sample comprises 1 million to 1.2 million clones, approximately 80% of which are singletons, and roughly 0.83% rests with the top ten. This clone was found a few times. CDR1 is SEHNR and CDR2 is FQNEAQ in the germline V gene (reference sequence). The CDR3 is 13 amino acids. The V end was cut by 5 bases, the J end by 3 bases, with 9 bases between. The source is a man younger than 30 in good health. Some clones in this sample may be carry-over from other donors' samples. Input material: memory CD4+ T cells from PBMCs. Described subset: CD45RA-negative fraction. The V call is TRBV7-9, the J call TRBJ2-3; D remains unclear. CDR3 region: CASSHPRTDTQYF. Here the CDR3 DNA reads TGTGCCAGCAGCCACCCCCGGACAGATACGCAGTATTTT.